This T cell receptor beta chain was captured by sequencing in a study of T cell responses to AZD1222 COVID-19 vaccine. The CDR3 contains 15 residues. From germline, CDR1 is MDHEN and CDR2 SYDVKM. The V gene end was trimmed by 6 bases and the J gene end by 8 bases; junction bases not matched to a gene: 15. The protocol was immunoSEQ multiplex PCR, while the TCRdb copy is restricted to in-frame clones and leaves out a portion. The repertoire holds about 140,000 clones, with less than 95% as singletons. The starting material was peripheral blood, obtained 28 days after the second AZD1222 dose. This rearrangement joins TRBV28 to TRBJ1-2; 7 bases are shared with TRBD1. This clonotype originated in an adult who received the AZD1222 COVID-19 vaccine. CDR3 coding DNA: TGTGCCAGCAGCGACACCTCAAGGGGGCGGCGCGGCTACACCTTC. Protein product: CASSDTSRGRRGYTF.